This T cell receptor beta chain was sequenced during a study of T cells in Graves' hyperthyroidism and ophthalmopathy. Study as a whole: Peripheral blood was collected at initial diagnosis, before any treatment. Study-wide points: Most thyroid clonotypes expanded above 0.001 were also detected in blood.

What was amplified from RNA transcripts were TCR beta CDR3 regions. First-round RT-PCR with HTBI primers amplified the TCR CDR3 region. TCRdb redid the calling of the multiplex PCR reads with MiXCR, one entry per CDR3 protein. The repertoire has some 490,000 distinct CDR3 sequences, 22% of them found once; the top ten carry under 55%. Of note for this clonotype: What it binds is unknown.

CDR1 and CDR2 from the germline V gene are LNHDA and SQIVND (reference sequence). With 8 bases clipped from V and 1 base from J, the junction kept 3 bases outside the gene matches. This CDR3 has 14 residues. 8.5 to 10 ml of fresh peripheral blood supplied the PBMCs. This sequence was found in a woman aged 70-85 years with Graves' ophthalmopathy. Sequenced: blood. The chain joins TRBV19 to TRBJ2-1; TRBD2 matches at 9 bases. The chain's CDR3 is CASYSGGSYNEQFF. CDR3 sequence (DNA): TGTGCCAGTTATAGCGGGGGTTCCTACAATGAGCAGTTCTTC.